This T cell receptor beta chain was sequenced for a study of cytomegalovirus exposure and HLA in healthy donors. Study as a whole: From HLA-typed donors, an early data release held approximately 85 million unique TCRs.

Whole-study findings and limits: In a later analysis, HLA-C alleles had the fewest associated TCRs, DRB1 alleles the most.

13 Jbeta primers and 60 Vbeta primers were used for the PCR. Method: immunoSEQ multiplex PCR; TCRdb's copy keeps in-frame clones and lacks some. Of roughly 200,000 clones listed, roughly 76% are singletons. About this clone: What it recognizes is unknown.

This clonotype was obtained from a woman in her thirties in good health and CMV-seropositive. The sample was PBMCs.

CDR3 in amino acids: CASSAGTGDWNEQFF. The CDR3 DNA is TGTGCCAGTAGTGCCGGGACAGGGGACTGGAATGAGCAGTTCTTC. This chain connects TRBV19 to TRBJ2-1, with 10 bases lining up with TRBD1. The CDR3 covers 15 residues. The germline CDR1 and CDR2 sequences are LNHDA and SQIVND (reference sequence). V was clipped by 5 bases and J by 7 bases; unmatched bases: 8.